A single sample is the source of the 31 T cell receptor beta chains below, sequenced in a study of blood T cell repertoires in COVID-19. Assay used: immunoSEQ multiplex PCR; TCRdb lists only in-frame clones, some missing. This sample has a few hundred thousand clones, with roughly 84% found just once. Sequencing input: PBMCs or T cells enriched from blood (not recorded which). The receptor source for this set is a woman between 35 and 50 years old who had recovered from COVID-19.

The chain combines TRBV6-5 with TRBJ1-2, with 10 bases identical to TRBD1. This CDR3 is built from 16 residues. Germline-derived CDR1 and CDR2 are MNHEY and SVGAGI. Germline trimming cut 3 bases from V and 4 bases from J; bases unmatched to any gene: 8. DNA of the CDR3: TGTGCCAGCAGTTATTATTCGTGGGACAGGGGCTATGGCTACACCTTC. Translating it yields CASSYYSWDRGYGYTF.

The rearrangement uses TRBV21-1 and TRBJ2-7; the table assigns TRBD2, which was not confirmed against the DNA. TRBV21-1 is noted as a pseudogene. The CDR3 length is 13 residues. DNA for the CDR3: TGTGCCAGCACCACCGGGGGTAGCGACGAGCAGTACTTC. It translates to CASTTGGSDEQYF.

V and J are TRBV5-1 and TRBJ2-3; weak D call: TRBD2 (5 bases). Trimming cost V 2 bases and J 2 bases, with 9 bases left between them. The CDR3 is 14 amino acids. CDR1 and CDR2 from the germline V gene are SGHRS and YFSETQ. CDR3 residues: CASSLNGITDTQYF. DNA for the CDR3: TGCGCCAGCAGCTTAAACGGGATCACAGATACGCAGTATTTT. The full variable domain, rest sourced from reference TRBV5-1 and TRBJ2-3, is KAGVTQTPRYLIKTRGQQVTLSCSPISGHRSVSWYQQTPGQGLQFLFEYFSETQRNKGNFPGRFSGRQFSNSRSEMNVSTLELGDSALYLCASSLNGITDTQYFGPGTRLTVL.

The chain employs TRBV25-1 and TRBJ1-5; 9 positions agree with TRBD1. CDR3 length: 14 amino acids. The V gene end was trimmed by 5 bases and the J gene end by 7 bases; junction bases not matched to a gene: 6. Germline V gene lookup returns CDR1 MGHDK and CDR2 SYGVNS. CDR3 DNA: TGTGCCAGCAGTTTAACAGGGGGCAGCCAGCCCCAGCATTTT. It codes for CASSLTGGSQPQHF.

The V call is TRBV5-1, the J call TRBJ2-1; 9 positions agree with TRBD2. Germline CDR1 is SGHRS and CDR2 is YFSETQ. V shed 4 bases, J shed 4 bases, and the junction held 9 bases outside the gene matches. The CDR3 spans 16 residues. The CDR3, as DNA: TGCGCCAGCAGCCCGTCCGTAGCGGGAGAGTACAATGAGCAGTTCTTC. It translates to CASSPSVAGEYNEQFF.

This chain links TRBV3-1 (or the pseudogene TRBV3-2) with TRBJ2-5; the match to TRBD2 covers 9 bases. The ends lost 4 bases at V and 8 bases at J; junction bases unmatched: 11. Germline V gives CDR1 LGHDT, CDR2 YNNKEL (reference sequence). The CDR3 is 15 amino acids. The DNA of the CDR3 is TGTGCCAGCAGCCGTAGGACTAGCGCTACGGTTACCCAGTACTTC. It codes for CASSRRTSATVTQYF.

This clone was recorded only once. The rearrangement joins TRBV6-5 to TRBJ1-5, with 7 nucleotides matching TRBD1. The germline V gene has CDR1 MNHEY and CDR2 SVGAGI. The junction had 3 bases not matched to a gene; V was cut back by 4 bases and J by 6 bases. The CDR3 spans 13 residues. CDR3 in DNA: TGTGCCAGCAGTTTAAACAGGGGTCAGCCCCAGCATTTT. Residues: CASSLNRGQPQHF.

V is TRBV28 and J is TRBJ1-2; D is unclear. CDR1 MDHEN and CDR2 SYDVKM come from the germline V gene. The V gene lost 5 bases and the J gene lost 2 bases, with 12 bases spanning the gap. The CDR3 consists of 14 residues. CDR3 coding DNA: TGTGCCAGCAGTCTCCCTCGAGTCAACTATGGCTACACCTTC. It encodes CASSLPRVNYGYTF.

This chain connects TRBV2 to TRBJ2-2; weak D call: TRBD1 (5 bases). Trimming left V 6 bases short and J 4 bases short, with 9 bases between. The germline CDR1 and CDR2 sequences are SNHLY and FYNNEI. The CDR3 contains 13 residues. CDR3 DNA sequence: TGTGCCAGCAGCCCAGGGATCACCGGGGAGCTGTTTTTT. Encoded protein: CASSPGITGELFF. The whole variable domain, remainder taken from reference TRBV2 and TRBJ2-2, is EPEVTQTPSHQVTQMGQEVILRCVPISNHLYFYWYRQILGQKVEFLVSFYNNEISEKSEIFDDQFSVERPDGSNFTLKIRSTKLEDSAMYFCASSPGITGELFFGEGSRLTVL.

V usage is TRBV2 and J usage is TRBJ2-7; 7 bases are a match to TRBD1. With V trimmed by 4 bases and J by 3 bases, 0 bases remained unmatched. The CDR3 spans 12 residues. Germline loops: CDR1 SNHLY, CDR2 FYNNEI. The CDR3 reads CASSAGGYEQYV. CDR3 in DNA: TGTGCCAGCAGTGCAGGGGGCTACGAGCAGTACGTC.

CDR3 residues: CAWTGVDLSGNTIYF. CDR3 nucleotides: TGTGCCTGGACAGGGGTAGATTTGTCTGGAAACACCATATATTTT. The chain uses TRBV30 and TRBJ1-3, with D tentatively TRBD1 (6 bases). In germline, CDR1 is GTSNPN, CDR2 SVGIG (reference sequence). Trimming removed 4 bases at V and 1 base at J, with 14 bases between. CDR3 size: 15 residues.

This sequence joins TRBV11-2 and TRBJ2-1, with 8 positions matching TRBD2. V shed 2 bases and J 2 bases; nucleotides not matched to a gene: 2. Germline loops: CDR1 SGHAT, CDR2 FQNNGV. This CDR3 has 15 amino acids. The CDR3 DNA reads TGTGCCAGCAGCTTACTAGCGGGCCCCTACAATGAGCAGTTCTTC. Protein: CASSLLAGPYNEQFF.

The chain combines TRBV9 with TRBJ1-1, with D possibly TRBD1 on 5 matching bases. Trimming cost V 3 bases and J 4 bases, with 19 bases left between them. This CDR3 is 16 amino acids long. CDR1 is SGDLS and CDR2 is YYNGEE in the germline V gene. The CDR3 bases are TGTGCCAGCAGCGGGGGGGGGACTACACTTGTCACTGAAGCTTTCTTT. Protein sequence: CASSGGGTTLVTEAFF.

This clone has more than one count but fewer than ten. The chain couples TRBV4-3 to TRBJ2-4, with 8 bases lining up with TRBD1. J was trimmed by 8 bases and V by 2 bases; bases with no gene match: 11. This CDR3 has 16 residues. The germline gives CDR1 LGHNA, CDR2 YSLEER. The CDR3 loop reads CASSQLKGQGSDIQYF. The CDR3 nucleotides are TGCGCCAGCAGCCAATTAAAAGGACAGGGCTCTGACATTCAGTACTTC.

The sample holds a few counts of this clone. The V gene is TRBV30, the J gene TRBJ1-2; D ambiguous. The germline V gene encodes CDR1 GTSNPN and CDR2 SVGIG (reference sequence). Trimming cost V 3 bases and J 5 bases, with 10 bases left between them. The CDR3 runs 12 residues. This chain's CDR3 is CAWRSAGYGYTF. In DNA form, the CDR3 reads TGTGCCTGGAGGTCTGCGGGGTATGGCTACACCTTC.

The chain employs TRBV28 and TRBJ1-5; D perhaps matches TRBD1 (6 bases). Germline CDR1 MDHEN, CDR2 SYDVKM. Trimming left V 10 bases short and J 9 bases short, with 19 bases between. CDR3 length: 13 residues. CDR3 sequence reads: CATRTERTRPQHF. The CDR3 region has the DNA TGTGCCACCCGGACAGAAAGGACAAGGCCCCAGCATTTT. Variable domain in full (rest from reference TRBV28 and TRBJ1-5): DVKVTQSSRYLVKRTGEKVFLECVQDMDHENMFWYRQDPGLGLRLIYFSYDVKMKEKGDIPEGYSVSREKKERFSLILESASTNQTSMYLCATRTERTRPQHFGDGTRLSIL.

The chain has TRBV3-1 (or the pseudogene TRBV3-2) and TRBJ2-5; 9 bases align to TRBD1. Unmatched junction bases numbered 9, after V lost 4 bases and J lost 0 bases. This CDR3 contains 17 residues. From germline, CDR1 is LGHDT and CDR2 YNNKEL (reference sequence). The CDR3 protein is CASSLPPGTGYQETQYF. CDR3 nucleotide sequence: TGTGCCAGCAGCCTTCCTCCCGGGACAGGGTACCAAGAGACCCAGTACTTC.

The chain uses TRBV30 and TRBJ1-1; D remains ambiguous. Trimming took 0 bases from V and 6 from J, leaving 17 bases between them. The CDR3 covers 15 residues. Germline assignment: CDR1 GTSNPN and CDR2 SVGIG (reference sequence). In nucleotides, the CDR3 is TGTGCCTGGAGTGTTGGGTGGAGGGAGGGTGCTGAAGCTTTCTTT. Amino acids: CAWSVGWREGAEAFF. Drawing the rest from reference TRBV30 and TRBJ1-1, the complete variable domain is SQTIHQWPATLVQPVGSPLSLECTVEGTSNPNLYWYRQAAGRGLQLLFYSVGIGQISSEVPQNLSASRPQDRQFILSSKKLLLSDSGFYLCAWSVGWREGAEAFFGQGTRLTVV.

The rearrangement uses TRBV27 and TRBJ2-7, with D possibly TRBD1 on 6 matching bases. This CDR3 region has 14 residues. The V gene's germline CDR1 is MNHEY and CDR2 SMNVEV (reference sequence). The V end was cut by 4 bases, the J end by 6 bases, with 16 bases between. CDR3 amino acids: CASSSIIQGSEQYF. The CDR3 DNA sequence: TGTGCCAGCAGTTCCATCATACAGGGCTCCGAGCAGTACTTC.

The chain employs TRBV10-3 and TRBJ2-7, with D unresolved. CDR3 size: 13 residues. The V gene lost 2 bases and the J gene lost 2 bases, with 7 bases spanning the gap. The germline gives CDR1 ENHRY, CDR2 SYGVKD. In DNA, the CDR3 is TGTGCCATCAGTGAGCACAGAACCTACGAGCAGTACTTC. Translated: CAISEHRTYEQYF.

V gene TRBV28 combines with J gene TRBJ2-5; TRBD1 matches at 8 bases. The CDR3 has 16 amino acids. The germline gives CDR1 MDHEN, CDR2 SYDVKM. V trimming: 4 bases; J trimming: 3 bases; junction bases outside the gene matches: 10. For the CDR3, the DNA is TGTGCCAGCAGTTCCCCAGGGGACAGGACAAAAGAGACCCAGTACTTC. This translates into CASSSPGDRTKETQYF.

The chain is built from TRBV4-3 and TRBJ1-2; D possibly corresponds to TRBD1 (5 bases). Germline-derived CDR1 and CDR2 are LGHNA and YSLEER. The CDR3 is made up of 18 amino acids. V dropped 2 bases and J dropped 8 bases, with 27 bases sitting between them. The CDR3 region has the DNA TGCGCCAGCAGCCAAAGGGCAGCAGGAGTGGGGGGTCTAGGAGGCTACACCTTC. It translates to CASSQRAAGVGGLGGYTF.

The V gene is TRBV11-3, the J gene TRBJ2-2; TRBD2 matches 13 bases. Germline V CDR1 and CDR2: SGHNT, YENEEA. After removal of 6 bases from V and 8 bases from J, the junction contained 9 bases not matched to a gene. This CDR3 spans 16 amino acids. The CDR3 DNA reads as TGTGCCAGCAGGCCGGGACTAGCGGGGTCAAGTGGGGAGCTGTTTTTT. It yields the protein CASRPGLAGSSGELFF.

The chain recombines TRBV5-1 with TRBJ1-1; 7 bases are a match to TRBD1. The ends lost 6 bases at V and 1 base at J; junction bases unmatched: 6. The CDR3 length is 14 residues. CDR1 is SGHRS and CDR2 is YFSETQ in the germline V gene. Written as DNA, the CDR3 is TGCGCCAGCACAGCCGGGACAGCGAACACTGAAGCTTTCTTT. This gives the protein CASTAGTANTEAFF.

The V gene is TRBV25-1, the J gene TRBJ1-6; possible D gene TRBD1, 5 bases. CDR1 is MGHDK, CDR2 SYGVNS, per germline. This CDR3 has 15 residues. The germline V and J ends were trimmed by 2 bases and 10 bases, with 15 bases remaining between them. The CDR3 loop reads CASSEPGRVGSPLHF. The DNA for the CDR3 is TGTGCCAGCAGTGAACCGGGCAGGGTGGGCTCACCCCTCCACTTT. Full variable domain (remainder filled in from reference TRBV25-1 and TRBJ1-6): EADIYQTPRYLVIGTGKKITLECSQTMGHDKMYWYQQDPGMELHLIHYSYGVNSTEKGDLSSESTVSRIRTEHFPLTLESARPSHTSQYLCASSEPGRVGSPLHFGNGTRLTVT.

This chain links TRBV5-1 with TRBJ2-1; TRBD2 might be the D (5 bases). Deletions cut 5 bases from V and 3 bases from J, with 15 bases between. The CDR3 totals 15 residues. Germline values: CDR1 SGHRS, CDR2 YFSETQ. The CDR3 nucleotides read TGCGCCAGCAGTTTCCGGTCAGCGGACTACAATGAGCAGTTCTTC. Its translation is CASSFRSADYNEQFF.

This clone appeared a few times. The V gene is TRBV6-5, the J gene TRBJ2-3; 8 bases match TRBD1. This CDR3 contains 15 residues. In germline, CDR1 is MNHEY, CDR2 SVGAGI. V lost 4 bases and J lost 3; bases outside the gene matches: 6. The CDR3 region has the DNA TGTGCCAGCAGTTTACAGGGGGAGTCGACAGATACGCAGTATTTT. Protein product: CASSLQGESTDTQYF.

This sequence joins TRBV4-2 and TRBJ2-1; 10 bases line up with TRBD2. The germline V gene encodes CDR1 LGHNA and CDR2 YNFKEQ. After removal of 1 base from V and 7 bases from J, the junction contained 10 bases not matched to a gene. The CDR3 length is 17 residues. The DNA of the CDR3 is TGTGCCAGCAGCCAAGGGGAGAGCGGGAGGGCAGGAAATGAGCAGTTCTTC. Protein sequence: CASSQGESGRAGNEQFF.

This chain joins TRBV19 and TRBJ2-2; 7 nucleotides match TRBD1. This CDR3 has 14 amino acids. The germline V gene encodes CDR1 LNHDA and CDR2 SQIVND (reference sequence). V shed 6 bases, J shed 1 base, and the junction held 2 bases outside the gene matches. The CDR3 spells CASRGTENTGELFF. CDR3 nucleotides: TGTGCCAGTAGAGGGACAGAGAACACCGGGGAGCTGTTTTTT.

The gene calls are TRBV11-2 and TRBJ1-1; D possibly corresponds to TRBD1 (5 bases). The CDR3 loop spans 15 amino acids. Germline V gene sequence: CDR1 SGHAT, CDR2 FQNNGV. Trimming cost V 3 bases and J 4 bases, with 15 bases left between them. This chain's CDR3 is CASSFMSGRPTEAFF. CDR3 nucleotide sequence: TGTGCCAGCAGCTTCATGTCAGGGCGGCCCACTGAAGCTTTCTTT. The entire variable domain, with the rest obtained from reference TRBV11-2 and TRBJ1-1, is as follows: EAGVAQSPRYKIIEKRQSVAFWCNPISGHATLYWYQQILGQGPKLLIQFQNNGVVDDSQLPKDRFSAERLKGVDSTLKIQPAKLEDSAVYLCASSFMSGRPTEAFFGQGTRLTVV.

The rearrangement uses TRBV11-3 and TRBJ1-3, with D possibly TRBD1 on 5 matching bases. The V and J ends lost 1 base and 0 bases respectively, with 10 bases between them. CDR3 length: 16 amino acids. Germline lookup yields CDR1 SGHNT and CDR2 YENEEA. The CDR3 here is CASSLGTLSSGNTIYF. The CDR3 nucleotides are TGTGCCAGCAGCTTAGGGACACTGAGCTCTGGAAACACCATATATTTT.